Following are 25 T cell receptor beta chains from one sample sequenced in a study of blood T cell repertoires in COVID-19. Method: immunoSEQ multiplex PCR; TCRdb's copy keeps in-frame clones and lacks some. The sample carries about 140,000 clones, 60% to 85% recorded once. Sample: peripheral blood. The receptors come from a woman of 80 years or more with active or convalescent COVID-19.

This chain connects TRBV20-1 to TRBJ1-5; possible D gene TRBD1, 6 bases. Germline CDR1 DFQATT, CDR2 SNEGSKA (reference sequence). There are 15 residues in the CDR3. The V end was cut by 3 bases, the J end by 4 bases, with 16 bases between. The CDR3 bases are TGCAGTGCTAGTTATTTGGGGACAAGAAATCAGCCCCAGCATTTT. It translates to CSASYLGTRNQPQHF.

The chain joins TRBV11-3 to TRBJ2-2, with D possibly TRBD2 on 7 matching bases. The CDR3 has 16 residues. The V end was cut by 0 bases, the J end by 7 bases, with 15 bases between. CDR1 SGHNT and CDR2 YENEEA come from the germline V gene. CDR3 residues: CASSLEGGPSSGELFF. Here the CDR3 DNA reads TGTGCCAGCAGCTTAGAGGGGGGGCCATCGAGCGGGGAGCTGTTTTTT. The full variable domain, in which reference TRBV11-3 and TRBJ2-2 provide the parts outside the CDR3, is EAGVVQSPRYKIIEKKQPVAFWCNPISGHNTLYWYLQNLGQGPELLIRYENEEAVDDSQLPKDRFSAERLKGVDSTLKIQPAELGDSAVYLCASSLEGGPSSGELFFGEGSRLTVL.

The CDR3 region has the DNA TGTGCCAGCAGCTTTTCGCCCCCCCAGTCGACGAACACCGGGGAGCTGTTTTTT. Translated: CASSFSPPQSTNTGELFF. The chain couples TRBV11-2 to TRBJ2-2; D unclear. V lost 3 bases and J 0 bases, leaving 17 bases between the germline ends. This CDR3 is built from 18 residues. Germline values: CDR1 SGHAT, CDR2 FQNNGV. The whole variable domain, remainder taken from reference TRBV11-2 and TRBJ2-2, is EAGVAQSPRYKIIEKRQSVAFWCNPISGHATLYWYQQILGQGPKLLIQFQNNGVVDDSQLPKDRFSAERLKGVDSTLKIQPAKLEDSAVYLCASSFSPPQSTNTGELFFGEGSRLTVL.

This clone was counted a single time. The chain employs TRBV30 and TRBJ1-2; 7 bases are a match to TRBD1. J gave up 3 bases and V 5 bases, and 3 bases lay outside the gene matches. The CDR3 extends over 12 amino acids. Germline loops: CDR1 GTSNPN, CDR2 SVGIG (reference sequence). Written as DNA, the CDR3 is TGTGCCTGGGGGGACAGTTACTATGGCTACACCTTC. It is translated as CAWGDSYYGYTF.

The chain links TRBV9 to TRBJ1-1, with 9 nucleotides matching TRBD1. The V segment lost 4 bases and the J segment 3 bases; nucleotides outside the gene matches: 7. CDR3 length: 15 amino acids. CDR1 is SGDLS and CDR2 is YYNGEE in the germline V gene. The CDR3 here is CASSPQGTGHTEAFF. The CDR3 DNA sequence: TGTGCCAGCAGCCCCCAGGGGACAGGGCACACTGAAGCTTTCTTT.

This clone occurred once. The chain uses TRBV28 and TRBJ1-5, with 8 bases identical to TRBD1. Germline-derived CDR1 and CDR2 are MDHEN and SYDVKM. The ends lost 6 bases at V and 5 bases at J; junction bases unmatched: 9. This CDR3 is built from 15 residues. The CDR3 DNA is TGTGCCAGCAGCAAAAGGACAGGGCGGTATCAGCCCCAGCATTTT. This sequence encodes CASSKRTGRYQPQHF.

The genes are TRBV30 and TRBJ1-5; D might be TRBD1 (5 bases). The germline V gene has CDR1 GTSNPN and CDR2 SVGIG (reference sequence). CDR3 length equals 13 residues. Trimming cost V 3 bases and J 4 bases, with 10 bases left between them. The CDR3 bases are TGTGCCTGGAGCGAACAGGCGAATCAGCCCCAGCATTTT. Its protein product is CAWSEQANQPQHF. The whole variable domain, remainder taken from reference TRBV30 and TRBJ1-5, is SQTIHQWPATLVQPVGSPLSLECTVEGTSNPNLYWYRQAAGRGLQLLFYSVGIGQISSEVPQNLSASRPQDRQFILSSKKLLLSDSGFYLCAWSEQANQPQHFGDGTRLSIL.

The CDR3 sequence: CSVSGGGMETQYF. DNA of the CDR3: TGCAGCGTTAGCGGCGGTGGGATGGAGACCCAGTACTTC. The V and J genes are TRBV29-1 and TRBJ2-5, with D possibly being TRBD2 (5 bases). The ends were cut back, 5 bases at V and 5 bases at J, with 15 bases in the middle. This CDR3 has 13 amino acids. Per germline, CDR1 SQVTM and CDR2 ANQGSEA.

The J gene is TRBJ1-1, the V gene TRBV30; unclear D gene. Germline V gene sequence: CDR1 GTSNPN, CDR2 SVGIG (reference sequence). The CDR3 covers 16 residues. The germline V and J ends were trimmed by 5 bases and 1 base, with 20 bases remaining between them. CDR3 protein: CAWAPEIWRRNTEAFF. The CDR3 bases are TGTGCCTGGGCCCCCGAGATTTGGAGGAGGAACACTGAAGCTTTCTTT. The full variable domain, in which reference TRBV30 and TRBJ1-1 provide the parts outside the CDR3, is SQTIHQWPATLVQPVGSPLSLECTVEGTSNPNLYWYRQAAGRGLQLLFYSVGIGQISSEVPQNLSASRPQDRQFILSSKKLLLSDSGFYLCAWAPEIWRRNTEAFFGQGTRLTVV.

The rearrangement links TRBV28 to TRBJ2-7, with TRBD1 identical over 10 bases. Germline V gene data show CDR1 as MDHEN and CDR2 as SYDVKM. Germline trimming cut 3 bases from V and 7 bases from J; bases unmatched to any gene: 9. CDR3 size: 15 residues. CDR3 nucleotide sequence: TGTGCCAGCAGTTTCCCCGGGACAGGGGTCGTAGAGCAGTACTTC. This encodes CASSFPGTGVVEQYF. Filled out from reference TRBV28 and TRBJ2-7, the complete variable domain reads DVKVTQSSRYLVKRTGEKVFLECVQDMDHENMFWYRQDPGLGLRLIYFSYDVKMKEKGDIPEGYSVSREKKERFSLILESASTNQTSMYLCASSFPGTGVVEQYFGPGTRLTVT.

This clone appeared a single time. The chain couples TRBV5-6 to TRBJ2-7, with 10 bases identical to TRBD2. The CDR3 is 17 residues long. Germline CDR1 and CDR2: SGHDT and YYEEEE. V dropped 4 bases and J dropped 2; count of bases not matched to a gene: 12. CDR3 nucleotide sequence: TGTGCCAGCAGCCGGGGGGTGCCTAGCGGGGGAACCTACGAGCAGTACTTC. Translation gives CASSRGVPSGGTYEQYF.

This chain links TRBV30 with TRBJ1-5, with D uncertain. The V and J ends lost 0 bases and 0 bases respectively, with 9 bases between them. The CDR3 contains 15 residues. Germline CDR1 GTSNPN, CDR2 SVGIG (reference sequence). In nucleotides, the CDR3 is TGTGCCTGGAGTGTAGGGAGTGGTAGCAATCAGCCCCAGCATTTT. Translating gives CAWSVGSGSNQPQHF.

Here the CDR3 DNA reads TGTGCCAGCAGCGTAGGTATATTGAACACTGAAGCTTTCTTT. This sequence encodes CASSVGILNTEAFF. The V gene is TRBV9, the J gene TRBJ1-1, with unresolved D. This CDR3 is 14 amino acids long. The germline V gene encodes CDR1 SGDLS and CDR2 YYNGEE. With 0 bases removed from V and 0 bases from J, the gap between germline ends came to 6 bases.

V gene TRBV6-5 combines with J gene TRBJ1-4; 8 bases line up with TRBD1. The length of the CDR3 is 15 residues. In germline, CDR1 is MNHEY, CDR2 SVGAGI. The trim removed 6 bases at V and 7 bases at J, leaving 10 bases unmatched. CDR3 nucleotides: TGTGCCAGCAGACGAACCAGGGGGCTGGTTGAAAAACTGTTTTTT. Translating gives CASRRTRGLVEKLFF.

This rearrangement joins TRBV11-1 to TRBJ2-7, with D possibly matching TRBD2 (6 bases). The germline V and J ends were trimmed by 4 bases and 7 bases, with 17 bases remaining between them. The CDR3 extends over 14 amino acids. Germline values: CDR1 SGHAT, CDR2 FQDESV (reference sequence). CDR3 protein: CASSWGDGLSEQYF. In DNA form, the CDR3 reads TGTGCCAGCAGCTGGGGGGACGGGCTTTCGGAGCAGTACTTC.

The chain carries TRBV4-3 and TRBJ1-2, with 7 bases identical to TRBD1. J was trimmed by 3 bases and V by 1 base; bases with no gene match: 8. The CDR3 is made up of 16 amino acids. Germline CDR1 and CDR2: LGHNA and YSLEER. CDR3 in DNA: TGCGCCAGCAGCCAAGTTGTGACAGGGTTCGACTATGGCTACACCTTC. It encodes CASSQVVTGFDYGYTF.

This clone was recorded a few times. The chain links TRBV2 to TRBJ2-2, with TRBD2 matching over 11 bases. Germline V lookup: CDR1 SNHLY, CDR2 FYNNEI. V gave up 4 bases and J gave up 2 bases; unmatched junction bases: 12. The CDR3 extends over 19 amino acids. In nucleotides, the CDR3 is TGTGCCAGCAGTGGGGCCGGGACTAGCGGATTAAGAAACACCGGGGAGCTGTTTTTT. Its translation: CASSGAGTSGLRNTGELFF.

The genes are TRBV7-9 and TRBJ1-5; D perhaps matches TRBD1 (5 bases). Trimming shortened V by 3 bases and J by 2 bases, and 14 bases separated the two germline ends. The CDR3 is 16 residues long. Germline V gene lookup returns CDR1 SEHNR and CDR2 FQNEAQ (reference sequence). The CDR3 sequence: CASSFGGAQGNQPQHF. Written as DNA, the CDR3 is TGTGCCAGCAGCTTCGGCGGTGCACAGGGCAATCAGCCCCAGCATTTT.

CDR3 nucleotides: TGTGCCAGCTCACAACAGGGCATGAACACTGAAGCTTTCTTT. Translation: CASSQQGMNTEAFF. V is TRBV18 and J is TRBJ1-1; D might be TRBD1 (6 bases). V was clipped by 4 bases and J by 0 bases, with 9 bases between them. The length of the CDR3 is 14 residues. Germline CDR1 and CDR2: KGHSH and LQKENI.

The sample holds one count of this clone. The chain recombines TRBV7-2 with TRBJ1-1; D unclear. CDR1 is SGHTA, CDR2 FQGNSA, per germline. V lost 1 base and J lost 6, with 9 bases in between. CDR3 length: 13 residues. The CDR3 nucleotides read TGTGCCAGCAGCTTAGGCGGTGTCGCTGAAGCTTTCTTT. Amino acid sequence: CASSLGGVAEAFF. Combining the CDR3 with reference TRBV7-2 and TRBJ1-1 gives the whole variable domain GAGVSQSPSNKVTEKGKDVELRCDPISGHTALYWYRQSLGQGLEFLIYFQGNSAPDKSGLPSDRFSAERTGGSVSTLTIQRTQQEDSAVYLCASSLGGVAEAFFGQGTRLTVV.

This rearrangement joins TRBV29-1 to TRBJ2-2; TRBD2 matches at 11 bases. V shed 7 bases and J 6 bases; nucleotides not matched to a gene: 7. CDR1 SQVTM and CDR2 ANQGSEA come from the germline V gene. The CDR3 extends over 14 amino acids. DNA for the CDR3: TGCAGCGCCGCCCTAGCGGGGGGTGCCGGGGAGCTGTTTTTT. Translating gives CSAALAGGAGELFF.

The chain has TRBV4-1 and TRBJ2-7, with TRBD1 matching 8 bases. Unmatched junction bases numbered 5, after V lost 8 bases and J lost 2 bases. The CDR3 is made up of 13 amino acids. Germline V CDR1 and CDR2: MGHRA, YSYEKL. For the CDR3, the DNA is TGCGCCAGCCTAAGGGACAGGCCCTACGAGCAGTACTTC. Translating it yields CASLRDRPYEQYF.

The J gene is TRBJ1-4, the V gene TRBV10-3, with 7 bases that match TRBD1. From germline, CDR1 is ENHRY and CDR2 SYGVKD. CDR3 length: 14 residues. The junction had 4 bases not matched to a gene; V was cut back by 5 bases and J by 4 bases. The DNA of the CDR3 is TGTGCCATCAGTCCGGGACAGAGTAATGAAAAACTGTTTTTT. This translates into CAISPGQSNEKLFF.

V and J are TRBV7-9 and TRBJ2-3, with 7 bases fitting TRBD1. J was trimmed by 0 bases and V by 5 bases; bases with no gene match: 5. Germline CDR1 and CDR2: SEHNR and FQNEAQ (reference sequence). The CDR3 length is 15 residues. The CDR3 reads CASSPQGISTDTQYF. In DNA form, the CDR3 reads TGTGCCAGCAGCCCACAGGGGATAAGCACAGATACGCAGTATTTT.

This clone was recorded a few times. V gene TRBV6-5 combines with J gene TRBJ2-7, with D unresolved. Trimming took off 2 bases at V and 1 base at J, with 9 bases between the two ends. The CDR3 sequence is 14 residues long. CDR1 is MNHEY, CDR2 SVGAGI, per germline. CDR3 nucleotide sequence: TGTGCCAGCAGTTACGGCGGAGCTTCCTACGAGCAGTACTTC. It specifies CASSYGGASYEQYF.